This is a list of T cell receptor beta chains from one sample in a study of T cell responses to AZD1222 COVID-19 vaccine. Here immunoSEQ multiplex PCR was the method, and the copy in TCRdb shows in-frame clones only, minus some. The sample lists about 85,000 clones; roughly nine tenths were seen once. The sequenced sample was peripheral blood, obtained on day 0 of AZD1222 vaccination. Receptors were obtained from an adult in good health. The CDR3 runs from the conserved cysteine through the conserved F or W.

V gene: TRBV12-5
J gene: TRBJ2-2
CDR3 protein: CASGPTPGRANTGELFF

V gene: TRBV5-1
J gene: TRBJ2-1
CDR3 protein: CASSLFSLGDEQFF

V gene: TRBV5-1
J gene: TRBJ1-4
CDR3 protein: CASSLARGNEKLFF

V gene: TRBV4-2
J gene: TRBJ2-1
CDR3 protein: CASSQERASYNEQFF

V gene: TRBV7-8
J gene: TRBJ2-3
CDR3 protein: CASSLNYGGATDTQYF

V gene: TRBV30
J gene: TRBJ2-1
CDR3 protein: CAWSVHPLVLAGLPITLF

V gene: TRBV5-4
J gene: TRBJ2-2
CDR3 protein: CASSSHPDVNTGELFF

V gene: TRBV12-3/TRBV12-4
J gene: TRBJ2-7
CDR3 protein: CATGQGGAYEQYF

V gene: TRBV19
J gene: TRBJ1-1
CDR3 protein: CASSVDRNTEAFF

V gene: TRBV5-5
J gene: TRBJ2-1
CDR3 protein: CASSIRDSSYNEQFF

V gene: TRBV10-3
J gene: TRBJ2-2
CDR3 protein: CAISAQGDTGELFF

V gene: TRBV9
J gene: TRBJ1-5
CDR3 protein: CASSVGQGISNQPQHF

V gene: TRBV9
J gene: TRBJ1-3
CDR3 protein: CASSVQGAQGNTIYF

V gene: TRBV19
J gene: TRBJ1-4
CDR3 protein: CASSISGRLAEKLFF

V gene: TRBV6-5
J gene: TRBJ1-5
CDR3 protein: CASRGQGRHQPQHF

V gene: TRBV6-2/TRBV6-3
J gene: TRBJ2-3
CDR3 protein: CASSPTSGGSGTQYF

V gene: TRBV11-2
J gene: TRBJ2-7
CDR3 protein: CASSLGQGAYEQYF

V gene: TRBV30
J gene: TRBJ1-2
CDR3 protein: CAWRETGTRYGYTF

V gene: TRBV19
J gene: TRBJ1-1
CDR3 protein: CASIPPGRNTEAFF

V gene: TRBV27
J gene: TRBJ2-1
CDR3 protein: CASRVYPRGSLGDEQFF

V gene: TRBV18
J gene: TRBJ2-3
CDR3 protein: CASSRLESTDTQYF

V gene: TRBV5-1
J gene: TRBJ2-2
CDR3 protein: CASRQGGNTGELFF

V gene: TRBV19
J gene: TRBJ1-4
CDR3 protein: CASKEGGLNEKLFF

V gene: TRBV3-1/TRBV3-2
J gene: TRBJ2-7
CDR3 protein: CASSQTLTSGRSLADF